The 8 T cell receptor beta chains in this list originate from one sample, sequenced in a study of cytomegalovirus exposure and HLA in healthy donors. The data were produced by immunoSEQ multiplex PCR, yet TCRdb's version contains in-frame clones alone and is incomplete. The sample has just under 75,000 clones, approximately 94% seen once. Sequencing input: PBMCs. Source of these receptors: a woman younger than 35 in good health and CMV-seropositive.

The rearrangement links TRBV4-3 to TRBJ1-6; TRBD1 is a possible D gene (6 bases). V was clipped by 0 bases and J by 9 bases, with 15 bases between them. The germline CDR1 and CDR2 sequences are LGHNA and YSLEER. The CDR3 totals 16 residues. The CDR3 DNA sequence: TGCGCCAGCAGCCAAGATGTCGGGGGGGCGGGTTCACCCCTCCACTTT. This translates into CASSQDVGGAGSPLHF.

The chain uses TRBV27 and TRBJ1-6, with D possibly matching TRBD1 (6 bases). This CDR3 has 13 amino acids. CDR1 and CDR2 from the germline V gene are MNHEY and SMNVEV (reference sequence). V was trimmed by 9 bases and J by 10 bases, leaving 16 bases between them. The CDR3, as DNA: TGTGCCAGTCAGACAGGTCCCCTATCACCCCTCCACTTT. Translated, it gives CASQTGPLSPLHF.

V usage is TRBV6-1 and J usage is TRBJ1-3; 7 positions match TRBD1. Germline V gene sequence: CDR1 MNHNS, CDR2 SASEGT. The V and J ends lost 8 bases and 0 bases, in that order; junction bases with no gene match: 7. CDR3 size: 15 residues. The CDR3 region is CASRGRGSSGNTIYF. The CDR3 DNA reads as TGTGCCAGCCGGGGCAGGGGGTCCTCTGGAAACACCATATATTTT.

The chain joins TRBV28 to TRBJ2-7; 9 bases line up with TRBD1. CDR1 and CDR2 (germline): MDHEN, SYDVKM. The CDR3 totals 16 residues. V dropped 7 bases and J dropped 2; count of bases not matched to a gene: 12. The CDR3 nucleotides are TGTGCCAGCACCGAAGAACAGGGGGCGCCAGCCTACGAGCAGTACTTC. It yields the protein CASTEEQGAPAYEQYF. Full variable domain (rest looked up from reference TRBV28 and TRBJ2-7): DVKVTQSSRYLVKRTGEKVFLECVQDMDHENMFWYRQDPGLGLRLIYFSYDVKMKEKGDIPEGYSVSREKKERFSLILESASTNQTSMYLCASTEEQGAPAYEQYFGPGTRLTVT.

This chain connects TRBV28 to TRBJ1-1; unclear D gene. CDR3 length equals 12 residues. Trimming pared 8 bases from V and 0 bases from J, leaving 7 bases between. Germline V gene sequence: CDR1 MDHEN, CDR2 SYDVKM. The DNA of the CDR3 is TGTGCCAGCGGTCAGTTGAACACTGAAGCTTTCTTT. Amino acid sequence: CASGQLNTEAFF.

The rearrangement joins TRBV18 to TRBJ1-2; possibly TRBD1 for D (6 bases). V was shortened by 3 bases and J by 4 bases, with 9 bases between the two germline ends. Germline assignment: CDR1 KGHSH and CDR2 LQKENI. This CDR3 region has 13 residues. The CDR3 is CASSPLDSYGYTF. The DNA of the CDR3 is TGTGCCAGCTCACCCTTGGACAGCTATGGCTACACCTTC.

The chain employs TRBV5-4 and TRBJ2-7, with 7 bases aligning to TRBD1. With 4 bases clipped from V and 2 bases from J, the junction kept 9 bases outside the gene matches. CDR1 and CDR2 (germline): SGHNT, YYREEE (reference sequence). The CDR3 totals 15 residues. The CDR3 DNA reads as TGTGCCAGCAGCCAACAGAAAGGACAGGCCTACGAGCAGTACTTC. It translates to CASSQQKGQAYEQYF. Based on the CDR3 plus reference TRBV5-4 and TRBJ2-7, the full variable domain is ETGVTQSPTHLIKTRGQQVTLRCSSQSGHNTVSWYQQALGQGPQFIFQYYREEENGRGNFPPRFSGLQFPNYSSELNVNALELDDSALYLCASSQQKGQAYEQYFGPGTRLTVT.

This chain uses TRBV5-1 with TRBJ2-7; D is possibly TRBD2 (5 bases). Per germline, CDR1 SGHRS and CDR2 YFSETQ. This CDR3 has 15 residues. V lost 3 bases and J 3 bases, leaving 16 bases between the germline ends. DNA of the CDR3: TGCGCCAGCAGCTCCGAATTGCGGGCGGGCTACGAGCAGTACTTC. It is translated as CASSSELRAGYEQYF.